These 4 T cell receptor beta chains originate from one sample sequenced in a study of blood T cell repertoires in COVID-19. TCRdb's table, derived via immunoSEQ multiplex PCR, lists solely in-frame clones and lacks some. The table includes around 130,000 clones, over 80% detected once. The specimen sequenced was peripheral blood. The origin of the receptors is a man aged 35-49 years with active or convalescent COVID-19.

The chain couples TRBV3-1 (or the pseudogene TRBV3-2) to TRBJ1-4; D call uncertain. Trimming stripped 1 base from V and 8 bases from J, with 5 bases between. Germline CDR1 and CDR2: LGHDT and YNNKEL (reference sequence). The CDR3 consists of 12 residues. DNA for the CDR3: TGTGCCAGCAGCCAAGCCGGGGAAAAACTGTTTTTT. Protein sequence: CASSQAGEKLFF.

The V gene is TRBV5-4, the J gene TRBJ1-4; 7 bases align to TRBD1. V lost 0 bases, J lost 4 bases, and 3 bases stayed unmatched. This CDR3 is 15 amino acids long. Germline CDR1 SGHNT, CDR2 YYREEE (reference sequence). CDR3 amino acids: CASSLGGQFNEKLFF. The CDR3 DNA reads TGTGCCAGCAGCTTGGGGGGACAGTTTAATGAAAAACTGTTTTTT. Looking up the rest from reference TRBV5-4 and TRBJ1-4 gives the full variable domain: ETGVTQSPTHLIKTRGQQVTLRCSSQSGHNTVSWYQQALGQGPQFIFQYYREEENGRGNFPPRFSGLQFPNYSSELNVNALELDDSALYLCASSLGGQFNEKLFFGSGTQLSVL.

This clone has only one observation. The chain recombines TRBV27 with TRBJ1-1, with a possible D match to TRBD1 (5 bases). V lost 1 base and J 2 bases, leaving 8 bases between the germline ends. In germline, CDR1 is MNHEY, CDR2 SMNVEV (reference sequence). The CDR3 consists of 14 residues. The CDR3 DNA follows: TGTGCCAGCAGTTTATTAACAGGAAACACTGAAGCTTTCTTT. Translating gives CASSLLTGNTEAFF.

This chain links TRBV13 with TRBJ2-2, with a possible D match to TRBD2 (5 bases). This CDR3 has 14 amino acids. Germline V gene data show CDR1 as PRHDT and CDR2 as FYEKMQ (reference sequence). V was trimmed by 7 bases and J by 4 bases, leaving 13 bases between them. The CDR3 reads CASKKGVSTGELFF. CDR3 sequence (DNA): TGTGCCAGCAAAAAGGGAGTAAGCACCGGGGAGCTGTTTTTT.